The TCR beta chain described here comes from a study of identical twins listed by TCRdb under 2016. Context from the whole study: The study deep-sequenced TCR alpha and beta repertoires from monozygotic twins, unrelated adults of various ages and cord blood to test whether fetal clonotypes persist. To rule out contamination, replicate twin experiments were performed at different times with different library preparation protocols. What the research found in general, with its limitations: In monozygotic twins, out-of-frame TCR alpha sharing was systematically underestimated by recombination models, although the models agreed with sharing between unrelated individuals. Because the same donors could not be followed over many years, the conclusions depended on cross-sectional statistical analysis. Compared with coincidental sharing between unrelated individuals, out-of-frame TCR alpha sequences shared between twins showed an excess of sequences with low generation probability. Zero-insertion analyses could be partly confounded by invariant T cells such as MAIT and iNKT, although diverse VJ usage argued against such confounding for most clonotypes. Fewer insertions were carried by abundant cord blood beta clonotypes; a weaker similar trend was observed in young adult naive repertoires, while no such trend was observed in memory repertoires. Excess twin sharing in beta out-of-frame sequences was weaker because fewer shared sequences lowered the signal-to-noise ratio.

For this clonotype: The antigen this receptor binds is unknown. Per-base quality was not reported, and no clone a single base away is much larger than it.

The junction carries 8 bases between V and J, which are trimmed by 4 bases and 5 bases respectively. CDR1 MDHEN and CDR2 SYDVKM were looked up in the germline V gene. The CDR3 starts with the cysteine, ends with the phenylalanine, and has 12 residues. This entry keeps only the CDR3 DNA: 36 bases, framed from base 1. Libraries were prepared through 5' RACE. Sequenced using an Illumina HiSeq 2000. A universal primer binding site was introduced by template switching, and a unique molecular identifier was present in the final cDNA, enabling accurate counting of TCR cDNA molecules. First-strand cDNA for TCR alpha and beta chains was synthesized from specific primers in the conserved constant-segment region. To control for contamination, each cDNA library was double barcoded with a SMART-Mk sample barcode plus Illumina barcodes. Two successive PCR steps introduced TruSeq adapter sequences along with Illumina sample barcodes. The Illumina HiSeq platform was used with custom primers to sequence TCR alpha and beta cDNA libraries. Turning to the authors' computational methods: MiGEC processed the raw reads to extract unique molecular identifiers, while MiXCR was used to determine the CDR3 positions. For each individual, recombination models were inferred using an EM algorithm with the repgenHMM and IGoR tools. The tcR package in R was used for shared clonotype analysis, with sharing normalized by the product of cloneset sizes. To study raw recombination free of thymic and clonal selection effects, out-of-frame nonproductive sequences were analyzed. The raw public data were reprocessed by TCRdb itself: fastp quality trimming at Q25, MiXCR clonotype calling, in-frame beta chains only. Under each unique CDR3 protein, matching rows form one entry showing the most common genes and DNA. These V and J calls rely on TCRdb rather than the paper's analysis. Within this sample are approximately 620,000 distinct CDR3 sequences, with less than 10% of them counted one time only. The ten largest account for 0.75% to 1% of the sample.

All donors were healthy Caucasians. The twin cohort consisted of three pairs of female monozygotic twins, all aged roughly 18 to 29 years. Peripheral blood mononuclear cells were used as the source from which RNA for TCR libraries was isolated. The sample was also reused in another study, on yellow fever vaccine responses in identical twins. Taken from the second paper: The authors reported that the T cell response to vaccination in identical twins appeared partly convergent and partly personalized. Focusing on identical twins, the study followed the T cell clones that responded to the vaccine, and did so with precision.

The sample consisted of PBMCs. The receptor was derived from a woman under 30 in good health. The chain links TRBV28 with TRBJ1-2; there is no confident call for the D gene. The CDR3 region has the sequence CASSSTVYGYTF. The DNA sequence reads TGTGCCAGCAGTTCGACGGTTTATGGCTACACCTTC.